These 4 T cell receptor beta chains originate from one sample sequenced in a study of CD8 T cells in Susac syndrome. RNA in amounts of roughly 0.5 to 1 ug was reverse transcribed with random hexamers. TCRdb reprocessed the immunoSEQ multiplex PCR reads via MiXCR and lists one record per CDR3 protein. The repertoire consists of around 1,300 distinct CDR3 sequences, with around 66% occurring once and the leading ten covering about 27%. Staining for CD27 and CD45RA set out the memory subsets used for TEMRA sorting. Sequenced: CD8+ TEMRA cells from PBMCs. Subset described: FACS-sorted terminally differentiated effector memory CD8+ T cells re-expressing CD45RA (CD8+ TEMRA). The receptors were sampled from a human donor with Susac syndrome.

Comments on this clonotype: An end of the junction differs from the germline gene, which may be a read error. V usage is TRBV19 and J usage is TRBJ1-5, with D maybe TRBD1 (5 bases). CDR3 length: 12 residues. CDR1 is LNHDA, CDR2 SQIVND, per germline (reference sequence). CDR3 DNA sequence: TGTGGCAGTTGTATCGGGGACCCCCCCCAGCATTTT. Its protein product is CGSCIGDPPQHF.

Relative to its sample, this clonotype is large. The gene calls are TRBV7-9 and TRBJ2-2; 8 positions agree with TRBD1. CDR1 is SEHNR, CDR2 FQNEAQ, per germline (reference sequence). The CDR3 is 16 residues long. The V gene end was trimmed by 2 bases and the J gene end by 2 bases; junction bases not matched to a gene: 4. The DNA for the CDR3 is TGTGCCAGCAGCTTACGGACAGGGATAAACACCGGGGAGCTGTTTTTT. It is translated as CASSLRTGINTGELFF.

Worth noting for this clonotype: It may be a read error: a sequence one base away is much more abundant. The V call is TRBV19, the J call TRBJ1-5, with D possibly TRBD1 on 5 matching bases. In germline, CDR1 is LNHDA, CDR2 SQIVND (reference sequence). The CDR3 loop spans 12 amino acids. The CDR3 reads CSSIIGDPPQHF. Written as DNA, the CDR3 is TGTTCCAGTATTATCGGGGACCCCCCCCAGCATTTT. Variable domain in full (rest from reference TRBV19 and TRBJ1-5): DGGITQSPKYLFRKEGQNVTLSCEQNLNHDAMYWYRQDPGQGLRLIYYSQIVNDFQKGDIAEGYSVSREKKESFPLTVTSAQKNPTAFYLCSSIIGDPPQHFGDGTRLSIL.

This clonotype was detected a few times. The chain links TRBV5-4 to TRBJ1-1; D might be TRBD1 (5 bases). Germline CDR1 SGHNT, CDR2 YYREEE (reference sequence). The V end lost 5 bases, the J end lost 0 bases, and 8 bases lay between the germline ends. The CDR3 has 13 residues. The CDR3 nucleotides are TGTGCCAGCAGGGGGCCTATGAACACTGAAGCTTTCTTT. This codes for CASRGPMNTEAFF.